This TCR beta chain was recorded in a study of control samples from healthy donors and cancer patients. Repertoires were generated with immunoSEQ multiplex PCR, while TCRdb's copy carries only in-frame clones and drops some. This table has approximately 97,000 clones, around 92% appearing once. The sample taken for sequencing was blood. This TCR came from a woman aged 18 to 35 in good health.

The CDR3 sequence is CASSPPGGVSNQPQHF. DNA for the CDR3: TGTGCCAGCTCACCCCCAGGGGGGGTAAGCAATCAGCCCCAGCATTTT. The chain combines TRBV18 with TRBJ1-5, with TRBD1 matching 7 bases. Trimming cost V 3 bases and J 1 base; bases outside gene matches: 6. The CDR3 consists of 16 residues. Germline V gene sequence: CDR1 KGHSH, CDR2 LQKENI.